Listed below are T cell receptor beta chains from one sample, sequenced in a study of monozygotic twins with inflammatory bowel disease. TCRdb re-called the 5' RACE reads; every CDR3 protein appears as one record, without DNA. The sample table sets out a few hundred thousand distinct CDR3 sequences. Sequencing used blood. The receptors were sampled from a human donor with ulcerative colitis or Crohn's disease, or a healthy co-twin of an affected twin (not recorded which). The CDR3 runs from the conserved cysteine through the conserved F or W. Fields, in order: V gene, J gene, CDR3 protein.

TRBV12-3/TRBV12-4,TRBJ2-3,CASSSDRGRGTDTQYF
TRBV7-2,TRBJ2-5,CASSLEGQGAGTQYF
TRBV24-1,TRBJ2-2,CATSDPFGQDNTGELFF
TRBV5-1,TRBJ2-7,CASSLGGKSYEQYF
TRBV6-4,TRBJ2-2,CASKKTGTTGELFF
TRBV29-1,TRBJ2-7,CSVVDGGTYEQYF
TRBV24-1,TRBJ1-5,CATSDEGGRDQPQHF
TRBV14,TRBJ2-5,CASSRKLAVWGLSQETQYF
TRBV6-2/TRBV6-3,TRBJ1-1,CASSYHTGGTEAFF
TRBV19,TRBJ1-1,CASSSPGASRVAFF
TRBV6-1,TRBJ2-7,CASRHRDLRGQYF
TRBV4-3,TRBJ2-7,CASSQALVASYEQYF
TRBV29-1,TRBJ2-1,CSVEEGIAGARGQFF
TRBV14,TRBJ1-4,CASSPSLTNEKLFF
TRBV12-3/TRBV12-4,TRBJ2-5,CASSYTSGAKGETQYF
TRBV24-1,TRBJ2-1,CATSDPEWGNEQFF
TRBV14,TRBJ1-2,CASSQEGSHYGYTF
TRBV5-1,TRBJ2-3,CASSSSGGNTDTQYF
TRBV7-9,TRBJ2-6,CASSHPDSSGANVLTF
TRBV5-1,TRBJ2-3,CASSLTKTGTDTQYF
TRBV2,TRBJ2-5,CASSFTSGGAGETQYF
TRBV4-2,TRBJ2-1,CASSQDPISGGARNEQFF
TRBV5-1,TRBJ2-7,CASSTTGGASYEQYF
TRBV5-1,TRBJ1-1,CASSSGVGVSGTEAFF
TRBV5-1,TRBJ1-1,CASSLGQIYPVAFF
TRBV12-3/TRBV12-4,TRBJ2-7,CASSFEGYGREQYF
TRBV29-1,TRBJ1-4,CSAAGTVGEKLFF
TRBV6-5,TRBJ1-1,CASSYVRGDTEAFF
TRBV5-1,TRBJ2-1,CASSPPNLAGGLVEQFF
TRBV12-3/TRBV12-4,TRBJ2-3,CASTGTSGPSTDTQYF
TRBV5-6,TRBJ2-7,CASSPGLAEKSSYEQYF